The 12 T cell receptor beta chains given below trace back to one sample, sequenced in a study of regulatory T cells in long-lasting Graves disease. CDR3-region Arm-PCR and iRepertoire HTBI primers produced the TCR beta libraries. TCRdb independently ran MiXCR on the multiplex PCR reads; one entry per CDR3 protein. Of fewer than 400,000 distinct CDR3 sequences listed, about 18% were seen once; the top ten hold around 36%. As for time point: newly diagnosed GD, antithyroid drugs for less than 3 months. With RNA extracted from PBMCs as input, the TCR library was made. The sample in question was peripheral blood mononuclear cells (PBMCs), obtained at new diagnosis, from a patient treated with antithyroid drugs. The receptors come from a female donor with Graves disease.

J is TRBJ2-5 and V is TRBV25-1, with D perhaps assigned TRBD1 or TRBD2 (7 bases each). Trimming took off 6 bases at V and 5 bases at J, with 16 bases between the two ends. From germline, CDR1 is MGHDK and CDR2 SYGVNS. CDR3 length: 14 residues. CDR3 in DNA: TGTGCCAGCAGCGCCGGGACAGCGGGGGAGACCCAGTACTTC. Protein product: CASSAGTAGETQYF.

This clonotype was counted many times. The chain recombines TRBV18 with TRBJ2-7; D ambiguous. The V gene's germline CDR1 is KGHSH and CDR2 LQKENI. The CDR3 spans 17 residues. Trimming pared 3 bases from V and 0 bases from J, leaving 18 bases between. The CDR3 region is CASSPGDGLLHSYEQYF. As DNA, the CDR3 is TGTGCCAGCTCACCGGGCGACGGGCTTCTCCACTCCTACGAGCAGTACTTC.

This clonotype was counted at least ten times. The chain recombines TRBV2 with TRBJ2-3; 8 bases are shared with TRBD1. Unmatched junction bases numbered 0, after V lost 6 bases and J lost 1 base. Looked up from germline, CDR1 is SNHLY and CDR2 is FYNNEI. The CDR3 is made up of 13 amino acids. The CDR3 DNA follows: TGTGCCAGCAGGACAGGGGGCACAGATACGCAGTATTTT. Protein: CASRTGGTDTQYF.

This clonotype came up many times. The rearrangement uses TRBV6-5 and TRBJ1-1; no definite D call. This CDR3 is 16 amino acids long. V lost 2 bases and J lost 4, with 17 bases in between. Germline CDR1 is MNHEY and CDR2 is SVGAGI. The CDR3 sequence is CASSYLPPVVGTEAFF. CDR3 DNA: TGTGCCAGCAGTTACCTCCCCCCTGTGGTGGGCACTGAAGCTTTCTTT.

In its sample, this clonotype was seen many times. CDR3 in amino acids: CASSYVNRGTDTQYF. The CDR3, as DNA: TGTGCCAGCAGTTACGTGAACAGGGGCACAGATACGCAGTATTTT. The chain uses TRBV6-2 or TRBV6-3 and TRBJ2-3; the D gene is possibly TRBD1 (6 bases). Trimming shortened V by 2 bases and J by 1 base, and 10 bases separated the two germline ends. The CDR3 is 15 residues long. Germline CDR1 and CDR2: MNHEY and SVGEGT.

The J gene is TRBJ2-7, the V gene TRBV27; TRBD2 might be the D (5 bases). V lost 7 bases and J 3 bases, leaving 13 bases between the germline ends. CDR1 MNHEY and CDR2 SMNVEV come from the germline V gene (reference sequence). The CDR3 has 13 amino acids. The CDR3 sequence is CASTSSTGYEQYF. The CDR3, as DNA: TGTGCCAGCACCTCTAGCACGGGCTACGAGCAGTACTTC.

Remarks on this clonotype: A read error likely explains this, since a far larger clone differs by one base. The gene calls are TRBV11-2 and TRBJ2-7, with 10 bases lining up with TRBD2. Per germline, CDR1 SGHAT and CDR2 FQNNGV. V dropped 1 base and J dropped 7; count of bases not matched to a gene: 7. This CDR3 is 15 amino acids long. The CDR3, as DNA: TGTGCCAGCAGCTTAGCAGCGGGAGGGATCAATGAGCAGTACTTC. Its translation: CASSLAAGGINEQYF.

This clonotype has just a few counts. V and J are TRBV2 and TRBJ2-1; D is possibly TRBD1 (6 bases). Germline-derived CDR1 and CDR2 are SNHLY and FYNNEI. The germline V and J ends were trimmed by 6 bases and 9 bases, with 15 bases remaining between them. The length of the CDR3 is 13 residues. The chain's CDR3 is CASRNWGQGEQFF. CDR3 DNA: TGTGCCAGCAGGAACTGGGGGCAGGGTGAGCAGTTCTTC.

The chain employs TRBV5-8 and TRBJ1-3; D is perhaps TRBD1 (5 bases). Germline V gene data show CDR1 as SGHTS and CDR2 as YDEGEE. This CDR3 has 14 residues. V lost 3 bases to trimming and J lost 9 bases, with 16 bases between them. CDR3 residues: CASSSGPGGSTIYF. CDR3 sequence (DNA): TGTGCCAGCAGCTCGGGACCCGGGGGGTCCACCATATATTTT.

In the case of this clonotype: A clone one base away is much larger, so this may be a read error. V and J are TRBV27 and TRBJ2-2; 12 bases are shared with TRBD2. The V gene's germline CDR1 is MNHEY and CDR2 SMNVEV (reference sequence). The CDR3 totals 14 residues. The CDR3 loop is CASSLDRTSGELSF. As DNA, the CDR3 is TGTGCCAGCAGTTTAGACCGGACTAGCGGGGAGCTGTCTTTT.

The V call is TRBV9, the J call TRBJ2-3; a possible D gene is TRBD1 (6 bases). Germline V gene sequence: CDR1 SGDLS, CDR2 YYNGEE. CDR3 length equals 16 residues. V lost 2 bases and J 0 bases, leaving 13 bases between the germline ends. CDR3 in amino acids: CASSVVGTHSTDTQYF. Written as DNA, the CDR3 is TGTGCCAGCAGCGTCGTCGGGACACACAGCACAGATACGCAGTATTTT.

The V and J genes are TRBV19 and TRBJ2-1; no definite D call. In germline, CDR1 is LNHDA, CDR2 SQIVND (reference sequence). Trimming shortened V by 10 bases and J by 2 bases, and 12 bases separated the two germline ends. The CDR3 has 13 amino acids. The CDR3 here is CATSELAYNEQFF. The CDR3 DNA reads TGTGCCACCTCAGAGCTCGCCTACAATGAGCAGTTCTTC.